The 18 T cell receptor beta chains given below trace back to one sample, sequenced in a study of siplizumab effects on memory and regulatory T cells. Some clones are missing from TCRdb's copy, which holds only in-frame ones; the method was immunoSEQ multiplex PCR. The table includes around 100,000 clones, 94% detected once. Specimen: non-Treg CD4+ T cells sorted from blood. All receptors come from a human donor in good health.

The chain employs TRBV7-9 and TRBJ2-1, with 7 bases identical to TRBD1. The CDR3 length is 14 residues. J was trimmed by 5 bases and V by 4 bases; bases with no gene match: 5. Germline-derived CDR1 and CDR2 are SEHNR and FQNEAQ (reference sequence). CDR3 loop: CASSYTQGDNEQFF. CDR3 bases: TGTGCCAGCAGCTATACGCAGGGGGACAATGAGCAGTTCTTC.

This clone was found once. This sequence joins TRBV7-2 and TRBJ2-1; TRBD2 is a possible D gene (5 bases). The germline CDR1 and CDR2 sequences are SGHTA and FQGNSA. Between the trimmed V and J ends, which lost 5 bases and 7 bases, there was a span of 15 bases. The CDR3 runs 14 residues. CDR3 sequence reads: CASSTTRVVNEQFF. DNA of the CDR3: TGTGCCAGCAGCACAACTAGGGTCGTTAATGAGCAGTTCTTC.

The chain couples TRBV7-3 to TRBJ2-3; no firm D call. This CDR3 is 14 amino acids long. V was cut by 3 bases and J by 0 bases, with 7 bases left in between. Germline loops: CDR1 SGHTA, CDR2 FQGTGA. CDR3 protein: CASSFGPSTDTQYF. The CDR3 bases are TGTGCCAGCAGCTTCGGTCCTAGCACAGATACGCAGTATTTT.

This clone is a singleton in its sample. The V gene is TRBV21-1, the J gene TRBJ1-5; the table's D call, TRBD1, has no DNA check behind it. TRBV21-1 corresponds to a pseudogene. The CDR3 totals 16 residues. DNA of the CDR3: TGTGCCAGCAGCAAAGAGGGACAATCGGGCAATCAGCCCCAGCATTTT. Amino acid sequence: CASSKEGQSGNQPQHF.

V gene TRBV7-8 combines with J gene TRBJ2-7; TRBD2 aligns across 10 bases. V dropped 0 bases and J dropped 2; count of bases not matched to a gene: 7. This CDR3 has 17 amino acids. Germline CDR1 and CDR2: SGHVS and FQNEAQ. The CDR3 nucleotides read TGTGCCAGCAGCTTAGCCAGGGTACTAGCGGGGCCCTACGAGCAGTACTTC. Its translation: CASSLARVLAGPYEQYF.

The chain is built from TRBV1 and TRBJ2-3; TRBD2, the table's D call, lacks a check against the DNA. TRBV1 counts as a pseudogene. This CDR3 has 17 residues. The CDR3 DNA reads TGCACCAGCAGCCAAGGTCCTCCTAGCGGGGGGGTAGATACGCAGTATTTT. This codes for CTSSQGPPSGGVDTQYF.

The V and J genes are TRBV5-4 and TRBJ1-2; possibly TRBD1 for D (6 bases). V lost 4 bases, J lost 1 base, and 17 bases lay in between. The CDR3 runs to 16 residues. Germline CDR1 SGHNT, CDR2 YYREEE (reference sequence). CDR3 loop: CASSPFFGQFNYGYTF. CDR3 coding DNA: TGTGCCAGCAGCCCTTTTTTCGGACAGTTTAACTATGGCTACACCTTC.

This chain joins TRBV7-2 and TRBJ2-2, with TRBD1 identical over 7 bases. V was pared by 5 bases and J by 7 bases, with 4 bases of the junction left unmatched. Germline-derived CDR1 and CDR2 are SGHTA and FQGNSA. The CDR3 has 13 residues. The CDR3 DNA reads TGTGCCAGCAGCCCACAGGGGATCGGGGAGCTGTTTTTT. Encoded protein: CASSPQGIGELFF.

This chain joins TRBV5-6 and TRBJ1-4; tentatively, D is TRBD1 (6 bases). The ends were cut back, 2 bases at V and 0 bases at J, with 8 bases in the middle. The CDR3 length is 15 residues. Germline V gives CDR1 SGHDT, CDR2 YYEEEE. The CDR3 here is CASSFQGPTNEKLFF. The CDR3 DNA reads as TGTGCCAGCAGCTTCCAGGGGCCAACTAATGAAAAACTGTTTTTT.

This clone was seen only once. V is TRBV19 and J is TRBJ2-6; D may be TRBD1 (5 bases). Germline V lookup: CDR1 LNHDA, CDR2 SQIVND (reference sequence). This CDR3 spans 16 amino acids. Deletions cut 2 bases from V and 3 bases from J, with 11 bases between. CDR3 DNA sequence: TGTGCCAGTAGTATAAAGGGGTCCGGTGGGGCCAACGTCCTGACTTTC. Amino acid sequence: CASSIKGSGGANVLTF.

The CDR3 nucleotides read TGTGCCAGCAGTCCCTTGCCCCCGGGACAGGGATTCGAAAAACTGTTTTTT. Translating gives CASSPLPPGQGFEKLFF. The rearrangement uses TRBV5-4 and TRBJ1-4, with TRBD1 identical over 9 bases. The CDR3 spans 17 residues. Germline CDR1 is SGHNT and CDR2 is YYREEE (reference sequence). Losses at the gene ends were 5 bases for V and 8 bases for J; bases not matched to a gene: 16.

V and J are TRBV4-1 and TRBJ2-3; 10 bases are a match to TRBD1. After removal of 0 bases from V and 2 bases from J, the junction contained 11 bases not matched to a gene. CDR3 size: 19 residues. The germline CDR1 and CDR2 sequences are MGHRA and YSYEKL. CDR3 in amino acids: CASSQDGSDRGLFTDTQYF. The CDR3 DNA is TGCGCCAGCAGCCAAGACGGCTCCGACAGGGGGCTGTTCACAGATACGCAGTATTTT.

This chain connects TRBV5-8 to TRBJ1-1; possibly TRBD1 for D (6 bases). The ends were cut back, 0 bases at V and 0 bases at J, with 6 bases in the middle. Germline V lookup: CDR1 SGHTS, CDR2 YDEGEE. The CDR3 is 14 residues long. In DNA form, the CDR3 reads TGTGCCAGCAGCTTGGGACAGGTGAACACTGAAGCTTTCTTT. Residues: CASSLGQVNTEAFF.

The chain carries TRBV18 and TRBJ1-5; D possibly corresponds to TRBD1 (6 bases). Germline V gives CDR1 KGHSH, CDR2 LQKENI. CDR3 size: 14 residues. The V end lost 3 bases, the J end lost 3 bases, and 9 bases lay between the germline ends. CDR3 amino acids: CASSPGQINQPQHF. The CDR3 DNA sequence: TGTGCCAGCTCACCCGGACAGATCAATCAGCCCCAGCATTTT. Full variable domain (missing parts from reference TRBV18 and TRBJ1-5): NAGVMQNPRHLVRRRGQEARLRCSPMKGHSHVYWYRQLPEEGLKFMVYLQKENIIDESGMPKERFSAEFPKEGPSILRIQQVVRGDSAAYFCASSPGQINQPQHFGDGTRLSIL.

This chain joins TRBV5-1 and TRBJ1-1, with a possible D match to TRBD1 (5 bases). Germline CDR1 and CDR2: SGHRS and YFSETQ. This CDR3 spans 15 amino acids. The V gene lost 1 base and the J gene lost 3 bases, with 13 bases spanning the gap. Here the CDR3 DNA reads TGCGCCAGCAGCTTGTCCGGGACGGCGCACACTGAAGCTTTCTTT. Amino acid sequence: CASSLSGTAHTEAFF.

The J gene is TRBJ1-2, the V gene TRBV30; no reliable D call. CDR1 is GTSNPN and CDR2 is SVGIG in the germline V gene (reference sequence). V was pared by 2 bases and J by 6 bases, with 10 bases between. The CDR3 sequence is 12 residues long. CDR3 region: CAWSSQVNGYTF. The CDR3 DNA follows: TGTGCCTGGAGTTCTCAGGTTAATGGCTACACCTTC.

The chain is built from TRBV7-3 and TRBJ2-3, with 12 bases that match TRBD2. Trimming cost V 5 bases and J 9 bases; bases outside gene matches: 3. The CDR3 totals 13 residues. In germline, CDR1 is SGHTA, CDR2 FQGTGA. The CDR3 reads CASSPTSGGTQYF. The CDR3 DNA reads TGTGCCAGCAGCCCGACTAGCGGGGGCACGCAGTATTTT.

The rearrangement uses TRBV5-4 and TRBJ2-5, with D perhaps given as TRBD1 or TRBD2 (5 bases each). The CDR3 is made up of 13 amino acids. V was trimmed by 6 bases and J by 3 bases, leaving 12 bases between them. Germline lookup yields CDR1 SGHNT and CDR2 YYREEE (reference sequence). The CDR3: CASNRQGEETQYF. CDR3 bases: TGTGCCAGCAATAGGCAGGGAGAAGAGACCCAGTACTTC.